This T cell receptor beta chain is drawn from a study of blood T cell repertoires in COVID-19. J gave up 3 bases and V 5 bases, and 11 bases lay outside the gene matches. CDR1 WSHSY and CDR2 SAAADI come from the germline V gene. The CDR3 consists of 16 residues. In the source study's methods: How many nucleated cells were present was estimated from reference gene primer amplification. Sequenced by immunoSEQ multiplex PCR; TCRdb stores in-frame clones only, minus some. V and J calls and clone size follow that table, whereas D and trimming were derived from the DNA. The sample holds some 200,000 clones, around 84% seen once.

This chain joins TRBV10-2 and TRBJ1-2; TRBD1 aligns across 8 bases. The sequence came from a man aged 25 to 40 with active or convalescent COVID-19. Sequenced: peripheral blood. In nucleotides, the CDR3 is TGCGCCAGCAGTTCCACCGGGACAGGCTTCGACTATGGCTACACCTTC. Its translation is CASSSTGTGFDYGYTF.